This T cell receptor (beta chain) comes out of a study of PD-1 blockade in classical Hodgkin lymphoma. Study-level results: In newly diagnosed patients, baseline TCR diversity was reportedly below that of healthy donors.

CDR3 length: 15 residues. Germline V gene sequence: CDR1 KGHSH, CDR2 LQKENI. V was shortened by 2 bases and J by 6 bases, with 17 bases between the two germline ends. The time point here: cycle 4 day 1 (C4D1), after six to seven weeks of nivolumab. Patients all relapsed after autologous stem cell transplantation, and there was variation in brentuximab vedotin exposure. Concerning this clone: What it binds is not known.

TCRdb's copy holds only in-frame clones and misses some; the assay was immunoSEQ multiplex PCR. The sample has about 51,000 clones, 60% to 80% seen once. The chain carries TRBV18 and TRBJ2-7; no definite D call. This clonotype was obtained from a human donor with classical Hodgkin lymphoma. Source: peripheral blood mononuclear cells (PBMCs), taken before the fourth cycle of nivolumab. The CDR3 loop is CASSPVPSLGPEQYF. The CDR3 region has the DNA TGTGCCAGCTCACCAGTTCCCAGCCTAGGTCCCGAGCAGTACTTC.